This T cell receptor beta chain was observed in a study of cytomegalovirus exposure and HLA in healthy donors. Though probably carrying unrecorded immune exposures, donors were nominally healthy at sampling. There are 14 residues in the CDR3. Germline V gene sequence: CDR1 MDHEN, CDR2 SYDVKM. Germline trimming cut 5 bases from V and 6 bases from J; bases unmatched to any gene: 8. This PCR relied on a set of 60 Vbeta primers and 13 Jbeta primers. Generated by immunoSEQ multiplex PCR, the TCRdb table keeps only in-frame clones and is missing some. Its table records 200,000 to 250,000 clones. The sample comprised PBMCs. The TCR was taken from a woman aged 25 to 39 in good health and CMV-seropositive. The J gene is TRBJ2-7, the V gene TRBV28; TRBD2 matches at 9 bases. CDR3 region: CASSQAGGPLEQYF. The CDR3 DNA reads as TGTGCCAGCAGTCAGGCGGGAGGGCCTCTCGAGCAGTACTTC.